Presented here are 10 T cell receptor beta chains from one specimen sequenced in a study of T cells in localized non-small cell lung cancer. Sequencing used immunoSEQ multiplex PCR; TCRdb keeps in-frame clones, though not all of them. The profile covers 20,000 to 25,000 clones, with roughly 90% appearing a single time and over 6.5% taken by the ten largest. The starting material was peripheral blood, obtained before any cancer treatment. The origin of the receptors is a male donor at least 60 years old with stage I squamous cell lung carcinoma.

The V call is TRBV2, the J call TRBJ2-2; weak D call: TRBD2 (5 bases). Germline CDR1 is SNHLY and CDR2 is FYNNEI. V lost 9 bases and J lost 4, with 15 bases in between. The CDR3 extends over 14 amino acids. The CDR3 reads CASGLKGSTGELFF. The CDR3 DNA reads TGTGCCAGTGGACTTAAAGGGAGCACCGGGGAGCTGTTTTTT. Supplemented by reference TRBV2 and TRBJ2-2, the full variable domain reads EPEVTQTPSHQVTQMGQEVILRCVPISNHLYFYWYRQILGQKVEFLVSFYNNEISEKSEIFDDQFSVERPDGSNFTLKIRSTKLEDSAMYFCASGLKGSTGELFFGEGSRLTVL.

DNA for the CDR3: TGCGCCAGCAGCCAAGCCGGGACTAGGGGCACAGATACGCAGTATTTT. This sequence encodes CASSQAGTRGTDTQYF. The chain couples TRBV4-3 to TRBJ2-3; 8 nucleotides line up with TRBD2. Germline values: CDR1 LGHNA, CDR2 YSLEER. J lost 1 base, V lost 1 base, and 4 bases had no gene match. This CDR3 is built from 16 residues.

This clone was seen a few times. The CDR3: CASSQGAGGFTEAFF. CDR3 DNA: TGTGCCAGCAGCCAGGGGGCAGGGGGCTTTACTGAAGCTTTCTTT. V and J are TRBV7-3 and TRBJ1-1; 8 nucleotides agree with TRBD1. The CDR3 has 15 amino acids. Germline lookup yields CDR1 SGHTA and CDR2 FQGTGA. After removal of 5 bases from V and 5 bases from J, the junction contained 10 bases not matched to a gene.

The genes are TRBV29-1 and TRBJ2-1, with 7 bases lining up with TRBD1. Looked up from germline, CDR1 is SQVTM and CDR2 is ANQGSEA. The CDR3 runs 14 residues. V dropped 6 bases and J dropped 8; count of bases not matched to a gene: 13. This chain's CDR3 is CSVKLRQGNYEQFF. The CDR3 DNA sequence: TGCAGCGTGAAACTCCGACAGGGAAACTATGAGCAGTTCTTC.

The V gene is TRBV19, the J gene TRBJ1-4, with D uncertain. The CDR3 spans 12 residues. V was pared by 3 bases and J by 10 bases, with 9 bases between. Germline values: CDR1 LNHDA, CDR2 SQIVND (reference sequence). CDR3 coding DNA: TGTGCCAGTAGTATGTCTGAAGTAAAACTGTTTTTT. Translation: CASSMSEVKLFF.

The chain joins TRBV6-6 to TRBJ1-2, with TRBD1 as a possible D gene (5 bases). Germline values: CDR1 MNHNY, CDR2 SVGAGI (reference sequence). The ends were cut back, 4 bases at V and 1 base at J, with 16 bases in the middle. The CDR3 is 16 residues long. The CDR3 is CASSSSGGDGNYGYTF. The CDR3 coding sequence is TGTGCCAGCAGTTCCTCGGGAGGGGATGGTAACTATGGCTACACCTTC.

The J gene is TRBJ1-1, the V gene TRBV10-2; D gene unclear. V was pared by 6 bases and J by 2 bases, with 4 bases between. The germline V gene has CDR1 WSHSY and CDR2 SAAADI. CDR3 size: 11 residues. CDR3 coding DNA: TGCGCCAGCAGACTCAACACTGAAGCTTTCTTT. This codes for CASRLNTEAFF.

This clone appeared a single time. The chain couples TRBV7-9 to TRBJ1-6; TRBD1 matches at 11 bases. Germline CDR1 and CDR2: SEHNR and FQNEAQ (reference sequence). The CDR3 totals 17 residues. Trimming cost V 5 bases and J 5 bases; bases outside gene matches: 8. CDR3 sequence (DNA): TGTGCCAGCAGCCCGGGACAGGGGGGAGTAAATAATTCACCCCTCCACTTT. Translating it yields CASSPGQGGVNNSPLHF.

This sequence joins TRBV27 and TRBJ2-7, with unresolved D. V dropped 3 bases and J dropped 0 bases, with 6 bases sitting between them. CDR3 size: 13 residues. In germline, CDR1 is MNHEY, CDR2 SMNVEV (reference sequence). The CDR3 DNA reads as TGTGCCAGCAGTTTCGGGCCCTCCTACGAGCAGTACTTC. Translated: CASSFGPSYEQYF.

V is TRBV21-1 and J is TRBJ2-2; the table's D gene call, TRBD2, was not cross checked with the DNA. TRBV21-1 is noted as a pseudogene. The CDR3 is 15 residues long. The CDR3 nucleotides are TGTGCCAGGACTCCGGGGAGGGTGTTCACCGGGGAGCTGTTTTTT. Protein sequence: CARTPGRVFTGELFF.